The source of this TCR beta chain is a study of shared clonotypes between healthy human individuals. Study information: Per-donor plates numbered three CD4 naive, three CD4 memory, two CD8 naive and one CD8 memory. Findings and caveats of the study: Depth was large, yet rarefaction showed that sorted-subset sequencing was incomplete. Naive subsets typically showed greater estimated richness than memory subsets. Few donors limited the genetic and exposure-history diversity represented.

With regard to this clone: The antigen is unknown.

V shed 2 bases and J 0 bases; nucleotides not matched to a gene: 6. The CDR3 runs 18 residues. Germline loops: CDR1 SGHRS, CDR2 YFSETQ. Profiling relied on immunoSEQ multiplex PCR, and the TCRdb table lists in-frame clones only, not all of them. The sample includes around 350,000 clones, about 70% of them seen just once. The J gene is TRBJ1-5, the V gene TRBV5-1, with 12 bases fitting TRBD1. Sequenced sample: memory CD4+ T cells sorted from blood. Sample subset: CD45RA-negative fraction. This receptor was obtained from a man aged 30 to 39 in good health. The CDR3: CASSFPGQGAGSNQPQHF. The CDR3 DNA reads TGCGCCAGCAGCTTCCCGGGACAGGGGGCAGGTAGCAATCAGCCCCAGCATTTT. Full variable domain (outside the CDR3, taken from reference TRBV5-1 and TRBJ1-5): KAGVTQTPRYLIKTRGQQVTLSCSPISGHRSVSWYQQTPGQGLQFLFEYFSETQRNKGNFPGRFSGRQFSNSRSEMNVSTLELGDSALYLCASSFPGQGAGSNQPQHFGDGTRLSIL.